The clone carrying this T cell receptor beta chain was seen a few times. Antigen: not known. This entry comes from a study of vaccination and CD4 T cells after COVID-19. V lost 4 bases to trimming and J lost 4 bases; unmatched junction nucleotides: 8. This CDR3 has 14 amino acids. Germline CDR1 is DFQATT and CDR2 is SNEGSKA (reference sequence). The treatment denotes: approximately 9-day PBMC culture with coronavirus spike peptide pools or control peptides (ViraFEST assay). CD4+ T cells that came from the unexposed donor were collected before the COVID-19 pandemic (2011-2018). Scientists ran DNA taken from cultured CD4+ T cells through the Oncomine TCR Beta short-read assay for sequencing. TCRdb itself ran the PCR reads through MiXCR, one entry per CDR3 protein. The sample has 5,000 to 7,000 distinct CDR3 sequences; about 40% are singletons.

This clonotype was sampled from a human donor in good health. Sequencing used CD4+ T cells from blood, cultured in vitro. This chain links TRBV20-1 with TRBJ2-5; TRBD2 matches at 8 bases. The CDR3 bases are TGCAGTGCTACAAGGGGCGGGGGGAGAGAGACCCAGTACTTC. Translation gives CSATRGGGRETQYF.